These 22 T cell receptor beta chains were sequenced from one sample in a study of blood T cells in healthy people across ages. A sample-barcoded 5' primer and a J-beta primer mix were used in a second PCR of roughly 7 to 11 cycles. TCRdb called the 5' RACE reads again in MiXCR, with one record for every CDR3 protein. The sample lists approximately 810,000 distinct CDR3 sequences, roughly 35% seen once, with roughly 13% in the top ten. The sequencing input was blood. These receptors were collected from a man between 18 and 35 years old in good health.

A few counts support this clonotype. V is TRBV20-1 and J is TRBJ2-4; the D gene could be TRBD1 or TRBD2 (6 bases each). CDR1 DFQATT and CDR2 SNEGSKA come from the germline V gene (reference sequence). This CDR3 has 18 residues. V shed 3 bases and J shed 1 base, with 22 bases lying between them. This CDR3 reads CSASAGGMLWEAKNIQYF. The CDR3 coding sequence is TGCAGTGCTAGTGCCGGGGGCATGCTCTGGGAGGCCAAAAACATTCAGTACTTC.

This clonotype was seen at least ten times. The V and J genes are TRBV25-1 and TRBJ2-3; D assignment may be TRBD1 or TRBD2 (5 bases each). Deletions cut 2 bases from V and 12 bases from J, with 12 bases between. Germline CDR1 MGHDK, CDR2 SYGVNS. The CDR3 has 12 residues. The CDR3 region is CASSEEGRLQYF. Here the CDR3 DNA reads TGTGCCAGCAGTGAAGAGGGACGGCTCCAGTATTTT.

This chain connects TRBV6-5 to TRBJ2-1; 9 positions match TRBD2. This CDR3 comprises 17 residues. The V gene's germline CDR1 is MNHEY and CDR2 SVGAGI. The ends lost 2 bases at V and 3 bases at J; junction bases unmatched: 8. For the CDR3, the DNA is TGTGCCAGCAGTTACGGGGGAGCGGGGGGTCACTACAATGAGCAGTTCTTC. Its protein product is CASSYGGAGGHYNEQFF.

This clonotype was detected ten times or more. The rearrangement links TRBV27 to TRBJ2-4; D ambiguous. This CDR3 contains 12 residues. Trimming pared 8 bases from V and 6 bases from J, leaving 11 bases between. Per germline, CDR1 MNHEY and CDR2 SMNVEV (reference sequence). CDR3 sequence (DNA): TGTGCCAGCCGAGGACCCTCAAACATTCAGTACTTC. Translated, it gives CASRGPSNIQYF.

DNA for the CDR3: TGTGCCAGCGCCTCCGGAGGGGACAATGAGCAGTACTTC. It codes for CASASGGDNEQYF. V is TRBV27 and J is TRBJ2-5; D possibly uses TRBD1 or TRBD2 (6 bases each). With 8 bases removed from V and 11 bases from J, the gap between germline ends came to 21 bases. The CDR3 has 13 residues. Per the germline V gene, CDR1 is MNHEY and CDR2 is SMNVEV (reference sequence).

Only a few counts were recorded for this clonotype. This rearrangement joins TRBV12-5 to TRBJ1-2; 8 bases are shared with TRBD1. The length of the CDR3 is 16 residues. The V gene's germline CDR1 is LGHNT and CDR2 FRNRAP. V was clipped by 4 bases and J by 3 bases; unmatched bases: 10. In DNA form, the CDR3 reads TGTGCTAGTGGTTCCCTAAATCAGGGGGCACACTATGGCTACACCTTC. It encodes CASGSLNQGAHYGYTF.

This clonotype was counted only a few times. The CDR3 nucleotides are TGTGCCAGCTCACCACCACAGGGAATAAATGAAGCTTTCTTT. Translated, it gives CASSPPQGINEAFF. The gene calls are TRBV18 and TRBJ1-1, with D perhaps matching TRBD1 (6 bases). The length of the CDR3 is 14 residues. V lost 0 bases and J 7 bases, leaving 12 bases between the germline ends. Germline lookup yields CDR1 KGHSH and CDR2 LQKENI.

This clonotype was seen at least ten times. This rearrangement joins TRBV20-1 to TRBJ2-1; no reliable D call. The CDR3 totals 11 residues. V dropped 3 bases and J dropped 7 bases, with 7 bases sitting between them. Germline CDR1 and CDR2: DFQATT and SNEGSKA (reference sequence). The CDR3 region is CSASHWNEQFF. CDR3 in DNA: TGCAGTGCTAGTCACTGGAATGAGCAGTTCTTC.

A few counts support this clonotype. CDR3 DNA sequence: TGTGCCAGCAGTTTGGGTTGGGGAGGAACTGGCGACACTGAAGCTTTCTTT. This sequence encodes CASSLGWGGTGDTEAFF. The chain is built from TRBV12-3 or TRBV12-4 and TRBJ1-1, with D unresolved. V was pared by 3 bases and J by 3 bases, with 20 bases between. The CDR3 runs to 17 residues.

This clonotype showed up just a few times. The DNA for the CDR3 is TGTGCCAGCAGTTCGTCGTACAGATCCCAAGAGACCCAGTACTTC. As protein: CASSSSYRSQETQYF. The rearrangement uses TRBV12-3 or TRBV12-4 and TRBJ2-5, with D unclear. This CDR3 is built from 15 residues. V lost 4 bases, J lost 1 base, and 13 bases lay in between.

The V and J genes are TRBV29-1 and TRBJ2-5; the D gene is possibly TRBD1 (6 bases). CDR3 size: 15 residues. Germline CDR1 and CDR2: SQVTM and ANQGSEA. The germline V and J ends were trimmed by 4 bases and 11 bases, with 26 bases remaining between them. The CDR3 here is CSVVRTVPQSGEQYF. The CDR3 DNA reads TGCAGCGTTGTTCGGACAGTCCCCCAAAGTGGTGAGCAGTACTTC.

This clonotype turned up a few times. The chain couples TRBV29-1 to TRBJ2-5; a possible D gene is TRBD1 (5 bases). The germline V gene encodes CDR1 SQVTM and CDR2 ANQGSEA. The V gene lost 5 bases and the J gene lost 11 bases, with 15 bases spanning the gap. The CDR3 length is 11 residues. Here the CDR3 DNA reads TGCAGCGTTTCCAGGGTGGATGAGCAGTACTTC. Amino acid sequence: CSVSRVDEQYF.

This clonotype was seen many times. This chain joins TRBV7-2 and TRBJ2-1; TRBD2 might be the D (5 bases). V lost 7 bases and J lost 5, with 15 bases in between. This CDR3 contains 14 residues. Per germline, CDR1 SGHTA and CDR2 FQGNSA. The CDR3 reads CASIPQREHNEQFF. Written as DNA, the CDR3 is TGTGCCAGCATACCTCAACGGGAACACAATGAGCAGTTCTTC.

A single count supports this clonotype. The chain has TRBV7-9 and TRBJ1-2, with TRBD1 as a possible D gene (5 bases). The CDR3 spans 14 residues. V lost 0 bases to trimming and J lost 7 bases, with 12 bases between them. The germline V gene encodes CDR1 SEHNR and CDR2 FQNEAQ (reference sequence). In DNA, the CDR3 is TGTGCCAGCAGCTTAGCGGCATGGGGCTTTGGCTACACCTTC. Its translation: CASSLAAWGFGYTF. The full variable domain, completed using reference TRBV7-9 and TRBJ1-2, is DTGVSQNPRHKITKRGQNVTFRCDPISEHNRLYWYRQTLGQGPEFLTYFQNEAQLEKSRLLSDRFSAERPKGSFSTLEIQRTEQGDSAMYLCASSLAAWGFGYTFGSGTRLTVV.

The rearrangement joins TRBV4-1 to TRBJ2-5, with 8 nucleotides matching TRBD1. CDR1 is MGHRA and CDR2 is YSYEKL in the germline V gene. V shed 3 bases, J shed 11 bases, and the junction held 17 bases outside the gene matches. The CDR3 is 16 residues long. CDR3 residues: CASSQEVGQGRYEQYF. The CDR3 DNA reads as TGCGCCAGCAGCCAGGAAGTAGGACAGGGACGGTATGAGCAGTACTTC.

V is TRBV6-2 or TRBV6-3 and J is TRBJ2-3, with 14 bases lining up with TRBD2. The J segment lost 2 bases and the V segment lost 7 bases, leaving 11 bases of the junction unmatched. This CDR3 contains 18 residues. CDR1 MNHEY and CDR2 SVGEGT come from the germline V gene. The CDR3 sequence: CASTLPTSGGGFTDTQYF. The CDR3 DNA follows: TGTGCCAGCACTCTCCCGACTAGCGGGGGGGGGTTCACAGATACGCAGTATTTT.

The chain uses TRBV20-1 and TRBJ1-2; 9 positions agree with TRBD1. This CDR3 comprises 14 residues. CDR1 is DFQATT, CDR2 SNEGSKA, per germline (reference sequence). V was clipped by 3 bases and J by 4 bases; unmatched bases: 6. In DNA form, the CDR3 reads TGCAGTGCTAGCGACGGACAGGGGAGCTATGGCTACACCTTC. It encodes CSASDGQGSYGYTF.

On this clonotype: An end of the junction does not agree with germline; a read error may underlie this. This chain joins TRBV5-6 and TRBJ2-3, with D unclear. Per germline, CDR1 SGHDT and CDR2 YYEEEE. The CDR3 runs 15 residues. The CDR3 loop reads CASSFALENTNTQYF. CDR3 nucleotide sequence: TGTGCCAGCAGCTTCGCTCTAGAGAACACAAATACGCAGTATTTT. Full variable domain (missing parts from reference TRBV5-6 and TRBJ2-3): DAGVTQSPTHLIKTRGQQVTLRCSPKSGHDTVSWYQQALGQGPQFIFQYYEEEERQRGNFPDRFSGHQFPNYSSELNVNALLLGDSALYLCASSFALENTNTQYFGPGTRLTVL.

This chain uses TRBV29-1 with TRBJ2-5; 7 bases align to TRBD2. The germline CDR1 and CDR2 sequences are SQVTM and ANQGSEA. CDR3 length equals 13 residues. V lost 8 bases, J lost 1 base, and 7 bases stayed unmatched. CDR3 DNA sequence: TGCAGCTACGGGGGGACGGCCCAAGAGACCCAGTACTTC. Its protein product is CSYGGTAQETQYF.

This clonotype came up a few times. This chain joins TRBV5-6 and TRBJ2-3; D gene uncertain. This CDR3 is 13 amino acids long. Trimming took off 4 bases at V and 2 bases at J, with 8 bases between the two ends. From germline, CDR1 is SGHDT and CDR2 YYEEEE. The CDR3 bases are TGTGCCAGCAGCACTGAGCCCACAGATACGCAGTATTTT. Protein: CASSTEPTDTQYF.

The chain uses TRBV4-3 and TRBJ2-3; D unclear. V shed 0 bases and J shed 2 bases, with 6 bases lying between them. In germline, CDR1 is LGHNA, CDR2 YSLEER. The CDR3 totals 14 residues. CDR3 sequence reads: CASSQELSTDTQYF. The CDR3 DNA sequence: TGCGCCAGCAGCCAAGAACTGTCCACAGATACGCAGTATTTT.

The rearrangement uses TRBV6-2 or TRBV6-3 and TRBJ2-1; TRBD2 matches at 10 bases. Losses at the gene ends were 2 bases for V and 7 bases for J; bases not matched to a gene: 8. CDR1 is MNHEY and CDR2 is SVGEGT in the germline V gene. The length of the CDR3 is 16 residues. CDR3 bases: TGTGCCAGCAGTTACATAAGCGAGCGGGGGGGGAATGAGCAGTTCTTC. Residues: CASSYISERGGNEQFF.